There are a few counts of the clone carrying this T cell receptor (beta chain). In TCRdb, the 5' RACE reads were re-called with MiXCR into one record per CDR3 protein. The table includes roughly 520,000 distinct CDR3 sequences, 21% detected once. The sample is drawn from a study of T cells after yellow fever vaccination. This CDR3 spans 14 amino acids. Germline-derived CDR1 and CDR2 are DFQATT and SNEGSKA (reference sequence). The germline V and J ends were trimmed by 1 base and 8 bases, with 14 bases remaining between them. This chain connects TRBV20-1 to TRBJ1-4; D gene uncertain. The input for sequencing was PBMCs, taken 21 days after the first yellow fever vaccination. This receptor was identified in a man between 18 and 29 years old who received the YFV17D yellow fever vaccine. The CDR3 sequence: CSARAPSLGEKLFF. The CDR3 DNA is TGCAGTGCTAGAGCTCCTTCTTTGGGCGAAAAACTGTTTTTT.